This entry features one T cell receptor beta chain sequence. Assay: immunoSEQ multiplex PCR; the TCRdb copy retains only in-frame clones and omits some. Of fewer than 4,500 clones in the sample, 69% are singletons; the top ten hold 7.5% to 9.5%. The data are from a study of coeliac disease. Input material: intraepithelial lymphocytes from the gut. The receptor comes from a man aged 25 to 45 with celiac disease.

CDR3 nucleotide sequence: TGTGCCAGCAGCCAAGAAGGCCTAGAGGTCGAGCAGTACTTC. Translated: CASSQEGLEVEQYF. V is TRBV14 and J is TRBJ2-7; D call uncertain. V lost 0 bases, J lost 6 bases, and 12 bases lay in between. There are 14 residues in the CDR3. The germline CDR1 and CDR2 sequences are SGHDN and FVKESK.